This is a list of T cell receptor beta chains from one sample in a study of blood T cell repertoires in COVID-19. Libraries were prepared by immunoSEQ multiplex PCR; TCRdb keeps only in-frame clonotypes and omits some of them. The sample has around 200,000 clones, around four fifths seen once. Sequenced sample: peripheral blood. These receptors were obtained from a woman between 50 and 59 years old with acute or convalescent COVID-19. Both conserved end residues are part of each CDR3. The order of the fields is D gene, V gene, J gene, clone size, CDR3 DNA, CDR3 protein. D genes are given only for firm matches. Clone sizes are given selectively: once, few, many, or a class where the clone is expanded.

NA	TRBV6-4	TRBJ2-1	few	TGTGCCAGCAGTGAGGCAGGGTTTGGGAATGAGCAGTTCTTC	CASSEAGFGNEQFF
TRBD1	TRBV9	TRBJ1-2	NA	TGTGCCAGCAGCCCCGGGACAGGGAGCCGAGCGATCCTCTATGGCTACACCTTC	CASSPGTGSRAILYGYTF
TRBD2	TRBV4-1	TRBJ2-5	NA	TGCGCCAGCAGCCAAGATGACGCTAGCGGGAGGCTTGGTGAAGAGACCCAGTACTTC	CASSQDDASGRLGEETQYF
TRBD2	TRBV5-1	TRBJ2-1	NA	TGCGCCAGCAGATTAGGCGGGACTAGCAGTCTCAATGAGCAGTTCTTC	CASRLGGTSSLNEQFF
NA	TRBV28	TRBJ2-3	NA	TGTGCCAGCACCCCCTCGGTGGGAGTGCAGACAGATACGCAGTATTTT	CASTPSVGVQTDTQYF
TRBD1	TRBV14	TRBJ1-3	NA	TGTGCCAGCAGCCAGGGACAGCTCTCTGGAAACACCATATATTTT	CASSQGQLSGNTIYF
TRBD1	TRBV27	TRBJ1-2	NA	TGTGCCAGCAGTACTACCGGGACAGGGAACTATGGCTACACCTTC	CASSTTGTGNYGYTF
TRBD2	TRBV29-1	TRBJ2-5	NA	TGCAGCGTTGGACCATCTAGCGGGAGTGAGACCCAGTACTTC	CSVGPSSGSETQYF
NA	TRBV7-8	TRBJ2-5	NA	TGTGCCAGCAGCTTAGAAGTTTGGTTAGCGGATCAAGAGACCCAGTACTTC	CASSLEVWLADQETQYF
TRBD1	TRBV5-4	TRBJ2-5	NA	TGTGCCAGCGGTACAGGGGAAGAGACCCAGTACTTC	CASGTGEETQYF
TRBD2	TRBV5-8	TRBJ2-1	NA	TGTGCCAGCAGCTTGGTGTCTAGCGGGAGGAGGAGTGAGCAGTTCTTC	CASSLVSSGRRSEQFF
NA	TRBV30	TRBJ2-5	NA	TGTGCCTGGAGTCGCAGTTTCCAAGAGACCCAGTACTTC	CAWSRSFQETQYF
NA	TRBV10-2	TRBJ1-4	NA	TGCGCCAGCAGTGAAAGGGGTGAAAAACTGTTTTTT	CASSERGEKLFF
TRBD1	TRBV6-5	TRBJ1-3	NA	TGTGCCAGCAGTAATACAGGGGCCTCTGGAAACACCATATATTTT	CASSNTGASGNTIYF
NA	TRBV7-8	TRBJ1-1	NA	TGTGCCAGCAGCCCCGCATACAACAAGAACACTGAAGCTTTCTTT	CASSPAYNKNTEAFF
TRBD2	TRBV3-1/TRBV3-2	TRBJ2-3	NA	TGTGCCAGCAGCCTTGCTAGCGGGTACACAGATACGCAGTATTTT	CASSLASGYTDTQYF
TRBD2	TRBV11-2	TRBJ2-1	NA	TGTGCCAGCAGCTCCAGGACTAGCGGGACTCACAATGAGCAGTTCTTC	CASSSRTSGTHNEQFF
NA	TRBV12-3/TRBV12-4	TRBJ2-1	NA	TGTGCCAGCAGTTCTCGGAATGAGCAGTTCTTC	CASSSRNEQFF
NA	TRBV2	TRBJ2-2	NA	TGTGCCAGCAGTAGTTCAGTAAGCGGGGAGCTGTTTTTT	CASSSSVSGELFF
NA	TRBV5-6	TRBJ1-4	NA	TGTGCCAGCAGCCCGGTGGGGGGGGCTAATGAAAAACTGTTTTTT	CASSPVGGANEKLFF
NA	TRBV7-3	TRBJ2-1	NA	TGTGCCAGCAGCTTAGAGGGTGAGCAGTTCTTC	CASSLEGEQFF
TRBD1	TRBV6-4	TRBJ2-1	NA	TGTGCCAGCAGTGAAGGACAGGATAATGAGCAGTTCTTC	CASSEGQDNEQFF
TRBD2	TRBV24-1	TRBJ2-1	NA	TGTGCCACCAGTAAAGCGGGGTACAATGAGCAGTTCTTC	CATSKAGYNEQFF
NA	TRBV5-6	TRBJ1-1	NA	TGTGCCAGCAGCTCCAGGGGTAGGTCGAATGAAGCTTTCTTT	CASSSRGRSNEAFF
TRBD1	TRBV19	TRBJ1-2	NA	TGTGCCAGTAATACCGGGACAGGGGACTATGGCTACACCTTC	CASNTGTGDYGYTF
TRBD2	TRBV3-1/TRBV3-2	TRBJ2-7	NA	TGTGCCAGCAGCCCCTCGCCCGGAGGACTAGCGGGATCCTACGAGCAGTACTTC	CASSPSPGGLAGSYEQYF
TRBD1	TRBV24-1	TRBJ1-2	NA	TGTGCCACCAGTGACCCCGACAGGGGATATGGCTACACCTTC	CATSDPDRGYGYTF
NA	TRBV28	TRBJ1-6	NA	TGTGCCAGCAGTTTATCGGGGAACGATTCACCCCTCCACTTT	CASSLSGNDSPLHF
NA	TRBV11-3	TRBJ2-7	NA	TGTGCCAGCAGCCTAGCTGGCGGATCCTACGAGCAGTACTTC	CASSLAGGSYEQYF
NA	TRBV24-1	TRBJ2-5	NA	TGTGCCACCAGTGAATCGGAAGAGACCCAGTACTTC	CATSESEETQYF
NA	TRBV6-1	TRBJ1-4	NA	TGTGCCAGCAGTGAACAAGGGGGGGGTACGGCTAATGAAAAACTGTTTTTT	CASSEQGGGTANEKLFF
TRBD1	TRBV14	TRBJ1-1	NA	TGTGCCAGCAGCAAACGCTTCACAGGGGACACTGAAGCTTTCTTT	CASSKRFTGDTEAFF
NA	TRBV20-1	TRBJ2-3	once	TGCAGTGCTAGTCGCGCAGGGCCCGGTGAGCAGTATTTT	CSASRAGPGEQYF
NA	TRBV19	TRBJ2-3	NA	TGTGCCAGTAGTATGTTTGGGCAGGGGGATACGCAGTATTTT	CASSMFGQGDTQYF
NA	TRBV7-6	TRBJ2-7	NA	TGTGCCAGCAGCTTAGGCCCGGCAGGGGCGTACGAGCAGTACTTC	CASSLGPAGAYEQYF
NA	TRBV21-1	TRBJ2-6	NA	TGTGCCAGCAGCAATGCACAGGGGGGTGGGGCCAACGTCCTGACTTTC	CASSNAQGGGANVLTF
NA	TRBV3-1/TRBV3-2	TRBJ2-1	NA	TGTGCCAGCAGCCAATATAGCAACGTCTACAATGAGCAGTTCTTC	CASSQYSNVYNEQFF
TRBD1	TRBV5-1	TRBJ2-7	NA	TGCGCCAGCACCGAACGACCTGGGACAGGGGGGTACGAGCAGTACTTC	CASTERPGTGGYEQYF
NA	TRBV7-2	TRBJ2-3	NA	TGTGCCAGCAGCTTATTGCGGGTTAGCACAGATACGCAGTATTTT	CASSLLRVSTDTQYF